This is a list of T cell receptor beta chains from one sample in a study of Ad26.COV2.S vaccination and SARS-CoV-2 variants. This table comes from immunoSEQ multiplex PCR, and its TCRdb copy is limited to in-frame clones, with some not included. Of around 400,000 clones in the sample, approximately 89% were seen once. The source was peripheral blood, collected in a trial of Ad26.COV2.S vaccine versus placebo. The receptor source for this set is a person aged 18-60 years who received the Ad26.COV2.S COVID-19 vaccine or a placebo. The CDR3 runs from the conserved cysteine through the conserved F or W.

>TRBV28
CASSLGPGIYEQYF
>TRBV5-1
CASSLGGEADTQYF
>TRBV5-1
CASSLTPSGQSYEQFF
>TRBV6-2/TRBV6-3
CASSYRLAGGETQYF
>TRBV19
CASSTQGSGNTIYF
>TRBV19
CASLRGLNTEAFF
>TRBV9
CASSIHTPGTSGNTQYF
>TRBV9
CASSVSPGLAGGGTGELFF
>TRBV5-6
CASSLIGRQNTEAFF
>TRBV10-1
CASMGGQAYSGANVLTF
>TRBV19
CASSTTAAQTEAFF
>TRBV9
CASSVAGGGTGELFF
>TRBV18
CASSLGRDRELFF
>TRBV5-1
CASSLNQGGETQYF
>TRBV29-1
CSVGYPGELFF
>TRBV20-1
CSATGGGRAFF
>TRBV27
CASSFGQGLGGVHF
>TRBV6-5
CASSPGTDNYGYTF
>TRBV28
CASSLGGLALGEQYF
>TRBV28
CASSLLETQETQYF
>TRBV30
CAWNQGSPLHF
>TRBV11-2
CASSPAGTGVEQYF
>TRBV28
CASTLTGASTEAFF
>TRBV14
CASSQQTGGFGNTIYF
>TRBV10-3
CAISDGSSETQYF
>TRBV15
CATSRDPAAGAETQYF
>TRBV5-4
CASSSLALGSYNEQFF
>TRBV28
CASTSSGELFF
>TRBV30
CASGTVRTGELFF
>TRBV7-6
CASSRGRTSGNTIYF
>TRBV12-3/TRBV12-4
CASTAEGGETQYF
>TRBV6-5
CASRANSYSGNTIYF